The text below deals with one TCR beta chain. Its target is unknown. The data belong to a study of PD-1 blockade in classical Hodgkin lymphoma. Study overall: With a 2-week interval, patients received intravenous nivolumab at 3 mg/kg.

Study-level points and caveats: Newly diagnosed patients reportedly trailed healthy donors in baseline TCR diversity. By cycle point C4D1, TCR diversity had risen significantly in CD4+ cells (but not CD8+ cells).

Germline CDR1 and CDR2: SQVTM and ANQGSEA. The CDR3 totals 13 residues. Trimming removed 2 bases from V and 2 bases from J, with 9 bases in between. Method: immunoSEQ multiplex PCR; TCRdb's copy keeps in-frame clones and lacks some. The profile covers roughly 30,000 clones, with around 84% appearing a single time and approximately 0.82% taken by the ten largest. Time point here: cycle 4 day 1 (C4D1), after more than five weeks of nivolumab. Every patient was affected by relapse after autologous stem cell transplantation, while exposure to brentuximab vedotin was not uniform. Magnetic negative selection was used to purify CD4+ T cells from PBMCs that had been thawed.

The material sequenced was CD4+ T cells from blood, taken before the fourth cycle of nivolumab. The rearrangement uses TRBV29-1 and TRBJ2-5; D is perhaps TRBD1 (6 bases). The TCR comes from a human donor with classical Hodgkin lymphoma. The chain's CDR3 is CSVEYRAQETQYF. The CDR3 DNA follows: TGCAGCGTTGAATACAGGGCGCAAGAGACCCAGTACTTC.